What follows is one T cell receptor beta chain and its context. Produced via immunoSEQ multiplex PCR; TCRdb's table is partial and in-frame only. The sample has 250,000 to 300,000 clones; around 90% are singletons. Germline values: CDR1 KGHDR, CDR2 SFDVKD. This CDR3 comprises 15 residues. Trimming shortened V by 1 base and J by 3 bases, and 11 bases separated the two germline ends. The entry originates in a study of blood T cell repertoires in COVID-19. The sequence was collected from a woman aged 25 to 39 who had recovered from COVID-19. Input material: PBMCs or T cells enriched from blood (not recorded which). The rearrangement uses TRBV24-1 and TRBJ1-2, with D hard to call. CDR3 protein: CATSDFRGADYGYTF. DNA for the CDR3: TGTGCCACCAGTGATTTTCGGGGAGCGGACTATGGCTACACCTTC.